Each of the 5 T cell receptor beta chains below was sequenced from the same sample in a study of shared clonotypes between healthy human individuals. Clones were sequenced by immunoSEQ multiplex PCR, and TCRdb holds only the in-frame ones, with some missing. The sample holds around 940,000 clones, about 80% seen once. The sample was memory CD4+ T cells sorted from blood. Indicated subset: CD45RA-negative fraction. These receptor sequences come from a man younger than 35 in good health.

The chain recombines TRBV5-1 with TRBJ2-5; the match to TRBD1 covers 9 bases. The junction had 5 bases not matched to a gene; V was cut back by 5 bases and J by 6 bases. This CDR3 is 13 amino acids long. In germline, CDR1 is SGHRS, CDR2 YFSETQ. CDR3 loop: CASRRDRVQTQYF. CDR3 DNA: TGCGCCAGCAGGAGGGACAGGGTGCAGACCCAGTACTTC.

This clone was detected only a few times. The CDR3 DNA follows: TGTGCCAGCAGCTTGATTCAGTTCGGGACCGGGGAGCTGTTTTTT. This encodes CASSLIQFGTGELFF. The gene calls are TRBV11-3 and TRBJ2-2; D is ambiguous. The germline V gene has CDR1 SGHNT and CDR2 YENEEA. V was shortened by 3 bases and J by 5 bases, with 13 bases between the two germline ends. The CDR3 covers 15 residues.

This clone was observed a few times. This sequence joins TRBV5-1 and TRBJ2-6; possible D gene TRBD1, 6 bases. The CDR3 extends over 16 amino acids. Germline V gene sequence: CDR1 SGHRS, CDR2 YFSETQ. With 4 bases removed from V and 2 bases from J, the gap between germline ends came to 13 bases. For the CDR3, the DNA is TGCGCCAGCAGCGCTGCCACAGGGCCTGGGGCCAACGTCCTGACTTTC. The encoded protein is CASSAATGPGANVLTF.

This rearrangement joins TRBV5-1 to TRBJ2-3; tentative D call: TRBD2 (6 bases). With 3 bases removed from V and 11 bases from J, the gap between germline ends came to 22 bases. This CDR3 comprises 15 residues. Germline V lookup: CDR1 SGHRS, CDR2 YFSETQ. The CDR3 sequence is CASSSGTLSALLQYF. The DNA for the CDR3 is TGCGCCAGCAGCTCCGGGACTCTATCGGCGCTACTGCAGTATTTT.

The genes are TRBV19 and TRBJ1-2; TRBD1 matches 7 bases. With 8 bases clipped from V and 4 bases from J, the junction kept 4 bases outside the gene matches. The CDR3 loop spans 12 amino acids. Germline CDR1 LNHDA, CDR2 SQIVND (reference sequence). CDR3 nucleotides: TGTGCCAGTCAAACAGGGGTCTATGGCTACACCTTC. Translation gives CASQTGVYGYTF.